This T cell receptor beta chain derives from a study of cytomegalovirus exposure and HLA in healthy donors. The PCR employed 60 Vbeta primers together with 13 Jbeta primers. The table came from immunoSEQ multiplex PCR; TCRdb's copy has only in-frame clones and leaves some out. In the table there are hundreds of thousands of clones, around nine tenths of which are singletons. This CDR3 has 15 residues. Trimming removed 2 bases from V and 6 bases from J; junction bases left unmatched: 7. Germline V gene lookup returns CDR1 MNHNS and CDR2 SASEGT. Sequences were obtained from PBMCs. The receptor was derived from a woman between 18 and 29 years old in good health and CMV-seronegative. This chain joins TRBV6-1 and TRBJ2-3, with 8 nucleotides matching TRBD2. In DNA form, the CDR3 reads TGTGCCAGCAGTGAATTAGCGGGGAAAGGGGATACGCAGTATTTT. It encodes CASSELAGKGDTQYF.